The rows below give T cell receptor beta chains drawn from one sample of a study of OX40 agonist ivuxolimab in advanced cancers. TCRdb's table, derived via immunoSEQ multiplex PCR, lists solely in-frame clones and lacks some. The sample records around 76,000 clones, approximately 88% being singletons. This sample comprised CD4+ or CD8+ T cells sorted from blood, obtained in a trial of the OX40 agonist ivuxolimab. The receptor source for this set is an adult with an advanced solid tumor such as melanoma, head and neck, liver or kidney cancer. CDR3s include the opening cysteine and the closing phenylalanine or tryptophan. The D gene is left open where the match is weak. Clone size is not always given. Where it is, it says once, few, many or a class for expanded clones.

TRBV11-3,.,TRBJ2-5,.,TGTGCCAGCAGCACTGTCTGGCAGGGCGATTTCCAAGAGACCCAGTACTTC,CASSTVWQGDFQETQYF
TRBV10-3,.,TRBJ2-1,.,TGTGCCATCAGTGTGGTAGCGGCCAACTACAATGAGCAGTTCTTC,CAISVVAANYNEQFF
TRBV5-5,.,TRBJ2-1,.,TGTGCCAGCAGCTTTGTTCCCGGGACTCAAGGACCAAATGAGCAGTTCTTC,CASSFVPGTQGPNEQFF
TRBV4-1,.,TRBJ2-3,.,TGCGCCAGCAGCCCATTCTCGGACCTCAGCACAGATACGCAGTATTTT,CASSPFSDLSTDTQYF
TRBV28,.,TRBJ1-4,.,TGTGCCAGCAGTTTGGCAGTCACTAATGAAAAACTGTTTTTT,CASSLAVTNEKLFF
TRBV12-5,TRBD1,TRBJ2-1,.,TGTGCTAGTGGTTTGGTACCATTGACAGGGTACTCCTCAAGCTCCTACAATGAGCAGTTCTTC,CASGLVPLTGYSSSSYNEQFF
TRBV19,.,TRBJ1-2,.,TGTGCCAGTAGTTCCCGTGCGGGGGGGGATGGCTACACCTTC,CASSSRAGGDGYTF
TRBV7-9,TRBD2,TRBJ2-2,.,TGTGCCAGCAGCTCCACGGGACTAGCGGGACACACCGGGGAGCTGTTTTTT,CASSSTGLAGHTGELFF
TRBV29-1,.,TRBJ1-5,few,TGCAGCGTTGGGGCCAGGGATCAGCCCCAGCATTTT,CSVGARDQPQHF
TRBV7-2,TRBD2,TRBJ2-1,.,TGTGCCAGCAGCTCAGGAGGGACTAGCGGGCTAAATGAGCAGTTCTTC,CASSSGGTSGLNEQFF
TRBV10-3,TRBD2,TRBJ2-1,once,TGTGCCATCAGTGAGCCGCCCGGGACTAGCGGGATCAATGAGCAGTTCTTC,CAISEPPGTSGINEQFF